The TCR beta chain described here comes from a study of Ad26.COV2.S vaccination and SARS-CoV-2 variants. Study-wide findings and caveats: Vaccine recipients had higher spike-specific TCR breadth than placebo recipients. Possible underestimation of total T cell responses by the TCR breadth and depth analyses was noted. For non-spike TCRs, breadth in vaccine recipients resembled that in placebo recipients. A substantial breadth of spike-specific CD8+ and CD4+ T cell responses after vaccination has been reported.

Sample treatment: about 20 received Ad26.COV2.S at low or high dose, single or two shots; several received placebo; per-sample allocation not given. All samples were drawn on day 63, counting from the first vaccine or placebo injection. On this clone itself: Antigen unknown.

CDR1 is SGHRS, CDR2 YFSETQ, per germline. Trimming cost V 0 bases and J 5 bases, with 12 bases left between them. The CDR3 extends over 14 amino acids. Here immunoSEQ multiplex PCR was the method, and the copy in TCRdb shows in-frame clones only, minus some. The profile covers around 300,000 clones, with more than 85% appearing a single time and approximately 5% taken by the ten largest. The TCR sequence derives from a person aged 18-65 years who received the Ad26.COV2.S COVID-19 vaccine or a placebo. Sequencing used peripheral blood, obtained in a trial of Ad26.COV2.S vaccine versus placebo. The rearrangement links TRBV5-1 to TRBJ2-7; the D is unclear. CDR3 nucleotides: TGCGCCAGCAGCTTGGACCTCACTACGGACGAGCAGTACTTC. It encodes CASSLDLTTDEQYF.